Presented here are 29 T cell receptor beta chains from one specimen sequenced in a study of read filtering for tumor transcriptome and immune sequencing. The library was built from about 400 ng RNA with molecular barcoded adaptors for alpha/delta and beta/gamma chains. TCRdb used MiXCR to reprocess the reads, holding one entry per CDR3 protein. The sample consists of around 33,000 distinct CDR3 sequences, 18% of them appearing once. The specimen was a population of CD138-negative cells sorted from bone marrow. The receptors were gathered from a donor aged 40 or older with multiple myeloma.

This clonotype has a handful of counts. A far larger clone is off by one base, so a read error is likely. V and J are TRBV6-2 or TRBV6-3 and TRBJ2-5; D is unresolved. The CDR3 loop spans 14 amino acids. Germline CDR1 is MNHEY and CDR2 is SVGEGT. CDR3 amino acids: CASSPLEQAETQCF. CDR3 sequence (DNA): TGTGCCAGCAGCCCCCTGGAGCAAGCAGAGACCCAGTGCTTC.

This clonotype was seen many times. V gene TRBV11-1 combines with J gene TRBJ2-7; D possibly corresponds to TRBD1 (6 bases). Germline V gene sequence: CDR1 SGHAT, CDR2 FQDESV (reference sequence). Between the trimmed V and J ends, which lost 5 bases and 1 base, there was a span of 12 bases. This CDR3 is built from 14 residues. The CDR3 nucleotides are TGTGCCAGCAGCGAGCCGACAGGATCCTACGAGCAGTACTTC. It translates to CASSEPTGSYEQYF. The full variable domain, its missing parts supplied by reference TRBV11-1 and TRBJ2-7, is EAEVAQSPRYKITEKSQAVAFWCDPISGHATLYWYRQILGQGPELLVQFQDESVVDDSQLPKDRFSAERLKGVDSTLKIQPAELGDSAMYLCASSEPTGSYEQYFGPGTRLTVT.

Of note for this clonotype: This could be a read error, since a much larger clone is one nucleotide away. The J gene is TRBJ2-1, the V gene TRBV20-1; 11 positions match TRBD2. Germline V gene sequence: CDR1 DFQATT, CDR2 SNEGSKA (reference sequence). This CDR3 region has 16 residues. The CDR3 DNA reads TGCGGTGCTCCTCGGACTAGCGGGTTTTCCTACAATGAGCAGTTCTTC. Translated: CGAPRTSGFSYNEQFF.

This clonotype was seen at least ten times. This chain uses TRBV20-1 with TRBJ2-5, with 13 bases matching TRBD2. This CDR3 has 16 amino acids. Germline V gene sequence: CDR1 DFQATT, CDR2 SNEGSKA (reference sequence). V lost 5 bases and J lost 5; bases outside the gene matches: 11. The CDR3 DNA is TGCAGTGCTCACCCGGGACTAGCGGGGCTGGGGGAGACCCAGTACTTC. Translation: CSAHPGLAGLGETQYF.

Concerning this clonotype: This sequence may be a read error, since a much larger clone differs from it by one base. The J gene is TRBJ2-3, the V gene TRBV12-3 or TRBV12-4; maybe TRBD2 (5 bases). The CDR3 has 12 amino acids. The CDR3 region is CAGSHLGDTQYF. The CDR3, as DNA: TGTGCCGGCAGCCACTTGGGAGACACGCAGTATTTT.

At least ten counts were recorded for this clonotype. V is TRBV7-9 and J is TRBJ1-1; D is uncertain. This CDR3 is built from 11 residues. CDR1 is SEHNR and CDR2 is FQNEAQ in the germline V gene (reference sequence). Trimming cost V 5 bases and J 10 bases, with 11 bases left between them. CDR3: CASSPRTGAFF. The CDR3, as DNA: TGTGCCAGCAGCCCGCGGACGGGAGCTTTCTTT.

There are many counts of this clonotype. The chain carries TRBV14 and TRBJ2-3; D remains unclear. Germline lookup yields CDR1 SGHDN and CDR2 FVKESK. Trimming stripped 0 bases from V and 4 bases from J, with 11 bases between. The CDR3 contains 15 residues. CDR3 nucleotide sequence: TGTGCCAGCAGCCAAGATCTCCCAGGATCAGATACGCAGTATTTT. This translates into CASSQDLPGSDTQYF.

The chain uses TRBV5-4 and TRBJ2-1; the match to TRBD1 covers 8 bases. The CDR3 has 15 residues. Germline-derived CDR1 and CDR2 are SGHNT and YYREEE (reference sequence). V trimming: 0 bases; J trimming: 7 bases; junction bases outside the gene matches: 6. The CDR3 DNA is TGTGCCAGCAGCTTGGTAACAGGGGGGAAGAATGAGCAGTTCTTC. It specifies CASSLVTGGKNEQFF.

This clonotype was picked up many times. V and J are TRBV12-3 or TRBV12-4 and TRBJ2-3; either TRBD1 or TRBD2 may supply D (7 bases each). V was clipped by 7 bases and J by 1 base, with 15 bases between them. This CDR3 spans 15 amino acids. The CDR3 nucleotides read TGTGCCAGCACCCCACCAGGGGGGGGCACAGATACGCAGTATTTT. It specifies CASTPPGGGTDTQYF.

This clonotype appeared many times. The V call is TRBV5-1, the J call TRBJ2-6; no firm D call. In germline, CDR1 is SGHRS, CDR2 YFSETQ. The V gene lost 5 bases and the J gene lost 4 bases, with 10 bases spanning the gap. CDR3 length: 14 residues. CDR3 nucleotide sequence: TGCGCCAGCAGAATCTCGTTCGGGGCCAACGTCCTGACTTTC. It encodes CASRISFGANVLTF. Full variable domain (rest looked up from reference TRBV5-1 and TRBJ2-6): KAGVTQTPRYLIKTRGQQVTLSCSPISGHRSVSWYQQTPGQGLQFLFEYFSETQRNKGNFPGRFSGRQFSNSRSEMNVSTLELGDSALYLCASRISFGANVLTFGAGSRLTVL.

This clonotype was detected many times. The chain uses TRBV4-2 and TRBJ1-1; possibly TRBD1 for D (5 bases). Deletions cut 0 bases from V and 7 bases from J, with 12 bases between. The CDR3 runs to 14 residues. Germline lookup yields CDR1 LGHNA and CDR2 YNFKEQ. DNA for the CDR3: TGTGCCAGCAGCCAAGATTTGGGAGGGGATGAAGCTTTCTTT. Its protein is CASSQDLGGDEAFF.

Relative to its sample, this clonotype is medium-sized. The V call is TRBV24-1, the J call TRBJ2-6; perhaps TRBD1 as D (6 bases). The length of the CDR3 is 16 residues. Deletions cut 4 bases from V and 4 bases from J, with 13 bases between. The germline CDR1 and CDR2 sequences are KGHDR and SFDVKD. CDR3 residues: CATSETGLDGANVLTF. The CDR3 DNA follows: TGTGCCACCAGTGAAACAGGGTTGGACGGGGCCAACGTCCTGACTTTC.

This clonotype was seen at least ten times. The chain carries TRBV28 and TRBJ1-2, with D unresolved. V dropped 5 bases and J dropped 2 bases, with 24 bases sitting between them. The CDR3 is 18 amino acids. CDR1 and CDR2 from the germline V gene are MDHEN and SYDVKM. The CDR3 DNA reads as TGTGCCAGCAGTATAGGGTACTACCCAGTGCTCCCGAACTATGGCTACACCTTC. This translates into CASSIGYYPVLPNYGYTF.

This clonotype was seen ten or more times. This chain links TRBV12-3 or TRBV12-4 with TRBJ1-4; TRBD1 is a possible D gene (5 bases). This CDR3 is 16 amino acids long. Trimming shortened V by 3 bases and J by 7 bases, and 18 bases separated the two germline ends. CDR3 protein: CASSFSGAGMGEKLFF. The CDR3 nucleotides read TGTGCCAGCAGTTTTAGTGGCGCAGGGATGGGTGAAAAACTGTTTTTT.

The chain has TRBV19 and TRBJ2-7; 9 nucleotides align to TRBD1. The CDR3 runs to 15 residues. Germline trimming cut 7 bases from V and 3 bases from J; bases unmatched to any gene: 10. CDR1 and CDR2 from the germline V gene are LNHDA and SQIVND (reference sequence). CDR3 DNA: TGTGCCAGTACCAAGTCCGGGACAGGGATCTACGAGCAGTACTTC. The encoded protein is CASTKSGTGIYEQYF.

This clonotype came up many times. One end of the junction does not line up with germline, which may come from a read error. The chain carries TRBV29-1 and TRBJ2-1; D is perhaps TRBD1 (6 bases). The CDR3 totals 15 residues. Germline CDR1 and CDR2: SQVTM and ANQGSEA. This CDR3 is CSFEQGWRSYNEQFF. The DNA of the CDR3 is TGCAGCTTTGAGCAGGGGTGGAGGTCCTACAATGAGCAGTTCTTC.

This clonotype has at least ten counts. The chain combines TRBV28 with TRBJ2-2, with D possibly being TRBD1 (7 bases). The germline V gene encodes CDR1 MDHEN and CDR2 SYDVKM. The length of the CDR3 is 15 residues. Trimming left V 6 bases short and J 4 bases short, with 15 bases between. For the CDR3, the DNA is TGTGCCAGCAGACTCGGGACAGCGGGCACCGGGGAGCTGTTTTTT. Translating gives CASRLGTAGTGELFF.

This clonotype occurred once. At one boundary the junction diverges from the germline segment, which might be a read error. CDR3 DNA sequence: TGTGCCACCAGCCCCAAGCGTGGCACCGGGGAGCTGTCTTTT. It yields the protein CATSPKRGTGELSF. The rearrangement links TRBV15 to TRBJ2-2; D may be TRBD2 (5 bases). The CDR3 is made up of 14 amino acids. CDR1 and CDR2 from the germline V gene are LNHNV and YYDKDF (reference sequence).

This clonotype was recorded only once. This likely came from a read error, as a far larger clone is one base away. The chain employs TRBV5-8 and TRBJ2-2; D ambiguous. V dropped 7 bases and J dropped 7 bases, with 20 bases sitting between them. The germline gives CDR1 SGHTS, CDR2 YDEGEE. The CDR3 loop spans 15 amino acids. The CDR3 nucleotides are TGTGCCAGCGGCCGAGGCAATAGTTTGGTCGGGGAGCTGTTTTTT. It specifies CASGRGNSLVGELFF.

This clonotype came up many times. V usage is TRBV20-1 and J usage is TRBJ2-1, with TRBD2 matching 8 bases. Germline V gene lookup returns CDR1 DFQATT and CDR2 SNEGSKA (reference sequence). The J segment lost 0 bases and the V segment lost 3 bases, leaving 4 bases of the junction unmatched. This CDR3 comprises 15 residues. The CDR3 here is CSARASGYSYNEQFF. DNA for the CDR3: TGCAGTGCTAGGGCTAGCGGGTACTCCTACAATGAGCAGTTCTTC.

Points on this clonotype: An end of the junction differs from the germline gene, which may be a read error. The chain carries TRBV3-1 and TRBJ2-7, with D tentatively TRBD1 or TRBD2 (6 bases each). The CDR3 covers 16 residues. Germline values: CDR1 LGHDT, CDR2 YNNKEL (reference sequence). CDR3 sequence: CASGDHGGQGSYEQHF. CDR3 in DNA: TGTGCCAGCGGCGACCACGGGGGCCAAGGGTCCTACGAGCAGCACTTC.

This clonotype has a count of ten or more. J is TRBJ1-6 and V is TRBV12-3 or TRBV12-4; D not resolved. This CDR3 has 15 residues. V lost 1 base, J lost 2 bases, and 6 bases lay in between. The CDR3 protein is CASSLGGTYNSPLHF. The CDR3 nucleotides are TGTGCCAGCAGTTTAGGGGGAACCTATAATTCACCCCTCCACTTT.

This clonotype was observed at least ten times. V gene TRBV11-2 combines with J gene TRBJ2-2; D not resolved. The CDR3 runs to 14 residues. Germline CDR1 SGHAT, CDR2 FQNNGV. V dropped 2 bases and J dropped 6 bases, with 10 bases sitting between them. The CDR3 bases are TGTGCCAGCAGCTTATTTGATCGGGCCGGGGAGCTGTTTTTT. Its translation: CASSLFDRAGELFF.

The sample holds many counts of this clonotype. This chain's CDR3 is CSASYRPNYEQYF. DNA for the CDR3: TGCAGTGCTAGTTACCGACCTAACTACGAGCAGTACTTC. V gene TRBV20-1 combines with J gene TRBJ2-7, with D uncertain. CDR3 length: 13 amino acids. Germline loops: CDR1 DFQATT, CDR2 SNEGSKA (reference sequence). Trimming pared 3 bases from V and 3 bases from J, leaving 12 bases between.

The table lists this clonotype with many counts. The chain employs TRBV20-1 and TRBJ2-7, with a tentative D call TRBD2 (6 bases). Germline assignment: CDR1 DFQATT and CDR2 SNEGSKA (reference sequence). The CDR3 is made up of 14 amino acids. The V end was cut by 2 bases, the J end by 6 bases, with 17 bases between. CDR3 protein: CSARTGSGVGEQYF. Written as DNA, the CDR3 is TGCAGTGCTAGAACAGGTTCGGGAGTTGGCGAGCAGTACTTC.

This clonotype was seen repeatedly, ten times or more. One end of the junction fails to match germline, which may point to a read error. The chain uses TRBV5-1 and TRBJ1-1, with D unclear. Germline V gene data show CDR1 as SGHRS and CDR2 as YFSETQ. The CDR3 has 14 residues. The CDR3 spells CASSVISGNAEAFF. As DNA, the CDR3 is TGCGCCAGCAGCGTGATCTCGGGGAACGCTGAAGCTTTCTTT.

By share, this clonotype counts as medium-sized. The chain has TRBV10-3 and TRBJ2-2; 7 bases align to TRBD1. Looked up from germline, CDR1 is ENHRY and CDR2 is SYGVKD. The J segment lost 0 bases and the V segment lost 10 bases, leaving 8 bases of the junction unmatched. The CDR3 loop spans 15 amino acids. The CDR3 nucleotides read TGTGCCACACTCCCGGGACAGACGAACACCGGGGAGCTGTTTTTT. Its translation is CATLPGQTNTGELFF.

On this clonotype: A much larger clone sits a single nucleotide away, making a read error possible. The chain links TRBV2 to TRBJ2-5; 16 bases line up with TRBD2. The CDR3 is 14 residues long. V dropped 5 bases and J dropped 9; count of bases not matched to a gene: 3. CDR1 is SNHLY and CDR2 is FYNNEI in the germline V gene. This chain's CDR3 is CASSLGTSGGAQYF. DNA for the CDR3: TGTGCCAGCAGTCTCGGGACTAGCGGGGGGGCCCAGTACTTC.

This clonotype came up many times. V usage is TRBV19 and J usage is TRBJ2-5; D might be TRBD1 (6 bases). With 10 bases removed from V and 6 bases from J, the gap between germline ends came to 18 bases. Germline-derived CDR1 and CDR2 are LNHDA and SQIVND (reference sequence). The CDR3 runs to 13 residues. The CDR3 sequence: CATQPDRVKTQYF. The CDR3 region has the DNA TGTGCCACACAACCGGACAGAGTGAAGACCCAGTACTTC.